The 14 T cell receptor beta chains below come from one sample, sequenced in a study of T cell responses to AZD1222 COVID-19 vaccine. Libraries were prepared by immunoSEQ multiplex PCR; TCRdb keeps only in-frame clonotypes and omits some of them. The sample has more than 120,000 clones, almost 95% seen once. The input for sequencing was peripheral blood, taken 28 days after the second AZD1222 dose. Every receptor here comes from an adult who received the AZD1222 COVID-19 vaccine.

This clone was recorded once. V and J are TRBV19 and TRBJ1-5; D is unresolved. The CDR3 runs 12 residues. The germline V gene has CDR1 LNHDA and CDR2 SQIVND (reference sequence). Between the trimmed V and J ends, which lost 5 bases and 4 bases, there was a span of 6 bases. For the CDR3, the DNA is TGTGCCAGTAGTCGCTTGAATCAGCCCCAGCATTTT. Translated: CASSRLNQPQHF.

This chain uses TRBV20-1 with TRBJ2-7, with TRBD1 as a possible D gene (6 bases). Trimming cost V 3 bases and J 4 bases, with 13 bases left between them. CDR1 and CDR2 (germline): DFQATT, SNEGSKA (reference sequence). The CDR3 is 13 residues long. CDR3 sequence (DNA): TGCAGTGCTAGTGACAGGCGGACTTACGAGCAGTACGTC. Its protein is CSASDRRTYEQYV.

The chain is built from TRBV28 and TRBJ1-5, with D perhaps matching TRBD1 (5 bases). The CDR3 extends over 14 amino acids. Trimming cost V 6 bases and J 2 bases, with 11 bases left between them. CDR1 is MDHEN and CDR2 is SYDVKM in the germline V gene. CDR3: CASSDGGGNQPQHF. For the CDR3, the DNA is TGTGCCAGCAGCGACGGAGGGGGCAATCAGCCCCAGCATTTT.

J is TRBJ2-5 and V is TRBV19; perhaps TRBD1 as D (6 bases). The CDR3 has 16 amino acids. Deletions cut 3 bases from V and 0 bases from J, with 14 bases between. The germline CDR1 and CDR2 sequences are LNHDA and SQIVND (reference sequence). The CDR3 region has the DNA TGTGCCAGTAGTATCACCCAGGGGTGGTACCAAGAGACCCAGTACTTC. Amino acid sequence: CASSITQGWYQETQYF.

The chain couples TRBV4-3 to TRBJ2-1, with D possibly matching TRBD2 (6 bases). The CDR3 runs to 14 residues. CDR1 and CDR2 (germline): LGHNA, YSLEER. The V end lost 1 base, the J end lost 9 bases, and 13 bases lay between the germline ends. The CDR3 DNA reads as TGCGCCAGCAGCCAAGGTTCGGGGGATCGTGAGCAGTTCTTC. Translated, it gives CASSQGSGDREQFF.

This chain uses TRBV5-6 with TRBJ1-2; 10 positions agree with TRBD1. The J segment lost 7 bases and the V segment lost 2 bases, leaving 5 bases of the junction unmatched. The CDR3 spans 14 residues. The germline V gene has CDR1 SGHDT and CDR2 YYEEEE. For the CDR3, the DNA is TGTGCCAGCAGCTTTGGACAGGGGGAAGGTGGCTACACCTTC. Encoded protein: CASSFGQGEGGYTF.

This chain joins TRBV25-1 and TRBJ2-7, with D unresolved. Germline CDR1 reads MGHDK; CDR2 reads SYGVNS. The V and J ends lost 3 bases and 5 bases respectively, with 5 bases between them. CDR3 length: 11 amino acids. This CDR3 reads CASSDAHEQYF. As DNA, the CDR3 is TGTGCCAGCAGTGATGCACACGAGCAGTACTTC.

The chain combines TRBV6-6 with TRBJ1-2, with D perhaps TRBD1 (6 bases). Trimming cost V 4 bases and J 5 bases, with 14 bases left between them. Germline lookup yields CDR1 MNHNY and CDR2 SVGAGI (reference sequence). This CDR3 is 14 amino acids long. DNA of the CDR3: TGTGCCAGCAGTTCTCTCGGGCAGGGGTATGGCTACACCTTC. It yields the protein CASSSLGQGYGYTF.

This chain connects TRBV3-1 (or the pseudogene TRBV3-2) to TRBJ2-1; possibly TRBD2 for D (6 bases). The length of the CDR3 is 16 residues. With 3 bases removed from V and 5 bases from J, the gap between germline ends came to 17 bases. Germline V gene data show CDR1 as LGHDT and CDR2 as YNNKEL (reference sequence). CDR3 protein: CASSHPLAKRDNEQFF. CDR3 nucleotides: TGTGCCAGCAGCCACCCACTAGCAAAGAGAGACAATGAGCAGTTCTTC.

The chain employs TRBV3-1 (or the pseudogene TRBV3-2) and TRBJ2-7; D not certain. This CDR3 contains 14 residues. V lost 0 bases, J lost 6 bases, and 12 bases lay in between. Germline V gene lookup returns CDR1 LGHDT and CDR2 YNNKEL (reference sequence). The CDR3, as DNA: TGTGCCAGCAGCCAAGATTATGGCGAACTCGAGCAGTACTTC. It yields the protein CASSQDYGELEQYF.

The chain joins TRBV19 to TRBJ2-2; D uncertain. The V gene's germline CDR1 is LNHDA and CDR2 SQIVND (reference sequence). The V end was cut by 1 base, the J end by 7 bases, with 10 bases between. This CDR3 contains 14 residues. The CDR3 DNA sequence: TGTGCCAGTAGTATAGGACCCACGTTCGGGGAGCTGTTTTTT. Translating gives CASSIGPTFGELFF.

The V gene is TRBV5-8, the J gene TRBJ2-3; 8 bases align to TRBD2. V trimming: 7 bases; J trimming: 2 bases; junction bases outside the gene matches: 12. This CDR3 is built from 16 residues. In germline, CDR1 is SGHTS, CDR2 YDEGEE. CDR3 loop: CASAWGSGTITDTQYF. CDR3 DNA sequence: TGTGCCAGCGCTTGGGGTAGCGGGACCATCACAGATACGCAGTATTTT.

This clone was recorded only once. The chain combines TRBV6-4 with TRBJ2-1, with unresolved D. The V end was cut by 0 bases, the J end by 5 bases, with 11 bases between. The length of the CDR3 is 15 residues. From germline, CDR1 is MRHNA and CDR2 SNTAGT. Written as DNA, the CDR3 is TGTGCCAGCAGTGACTCCGGGTCATCTAACAATGAGCAGTTCTTC. Translating it yields CASSDSGSSNNEQFF.

The CDR3 bases are TGTGCCAGCTCACCTAACCCAGAAGATACGCAGTATTTT. Its protein is CASSPNPEDTQYF. The chain uses TRBV18 and TRBJ2-3; D is uncertain. This CDR3 comprises 13 residues. Germline lookup yields CDR1 KGHSH and CDR2 LQKENI. Deletions cut 3 bases from V and 5 bases from J, with 9 bases between.